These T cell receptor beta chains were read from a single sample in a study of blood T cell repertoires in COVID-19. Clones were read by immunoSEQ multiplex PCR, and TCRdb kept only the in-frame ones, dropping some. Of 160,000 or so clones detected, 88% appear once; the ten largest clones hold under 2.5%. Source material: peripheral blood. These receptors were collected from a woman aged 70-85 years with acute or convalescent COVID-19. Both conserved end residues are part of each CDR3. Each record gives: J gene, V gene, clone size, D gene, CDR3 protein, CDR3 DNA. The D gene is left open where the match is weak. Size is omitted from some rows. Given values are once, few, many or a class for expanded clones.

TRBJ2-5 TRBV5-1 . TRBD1 CASSLQGDQETQYF TGCGCCAGCAGCCTACAGGGGGACCAAGAGACCCAGTACTTC
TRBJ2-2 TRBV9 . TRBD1 CASSEWDRGRIRSGELFF TGTGCCAGCAGCGAGTGGGACAGGGGGCGAATTAGGTCCGGGGAGCTGTTTTTT
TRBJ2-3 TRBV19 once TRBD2 CASSIEAGLASRTDTQYF TGTGCCAGTAGTATAGAGGCGGGACTAGCGTCTCGCACAGATACGCAGTATTTT
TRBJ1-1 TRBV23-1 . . CASSLQHGERAFF TGCGCCAGCAGTCTCCAACACGGGGAAAGGGCTTTCTTT
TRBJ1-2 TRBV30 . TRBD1 CAWTLTGTNYGYTF TGTGCCTGGACCTTGACAGGGACTAACTATGGCTACACCTTC
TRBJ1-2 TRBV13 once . CASSGLAGGDYGYTF TGTGCCAGCAGCGGACTGGCCGGGGGAGACTATGGCTACACCTTC
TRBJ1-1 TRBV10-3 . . CAISESERGTAEAFF TGTGCCATCAGTGAGTCGGAGAGGGGGACGGCTGAAGCTTTCTTT
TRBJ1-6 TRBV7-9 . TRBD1 CASSPQGAISNSPLHF TGTGCCAGCAGCCCACAGGGGGCAATAAGTAATTCACCCCTCCACTTT
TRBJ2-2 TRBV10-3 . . CAISDSRGGVGELFF TGTGCCATCAGTGATTCGAGGGGGGGTGTCGGGGAGCTGTTTTTT
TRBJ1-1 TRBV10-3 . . CAISESGRAEAFF TGTGCCATCAGTGAGTCGGGGAGAGCGGAAGCTTTCTTT
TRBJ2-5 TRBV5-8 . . CASRPRGQETQYF TGTGCCAGCAGACCGAGAGGGCAAGAGACCCAGTACTTC
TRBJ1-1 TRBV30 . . CAWSGGPRPAEAFF TGTGCCTGGAGCGGAGGACCCAGGCCGGCTGAAGCTTTCTTT
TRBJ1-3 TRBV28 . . CASRSGSSSGNTIYF TGTGCCAGCAGATCCGGGTCCTCCTCTGGAAACACCATATATTTT
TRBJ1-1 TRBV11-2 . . CASSLMPGRKAFF TGTGCCAGCAGCTTAATGCCGGGGAGGAAAGCTTTCTTT
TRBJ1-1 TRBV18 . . CASSPAGAVTEAFF TGTGCCAGCTCACCTGCAGGGGCAGTCACTGAAGCTTTCTTT
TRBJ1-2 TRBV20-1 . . CSAMAAHGYTF TGCAGTGCTATGGCTGCTCATGGCTACACCTTC
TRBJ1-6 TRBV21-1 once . CASSKVTGTPLHF TGTGCCAGCAGCAAAGTTACGGGAACACCCCTCCACTTT
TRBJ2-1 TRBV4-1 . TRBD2 CASSPHLTSGGTNEQFF TGCGCCAGCAGCCCTCATCTTACTAGCGGGGGGACAAATGAGCAGTTCTTC
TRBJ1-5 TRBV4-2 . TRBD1 CASSRGTGGGQPQHF TGTGCCAGCAGCCGAGGGACAGGGGGAGGTCAGCCCCAGCATTTT
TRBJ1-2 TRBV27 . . CASSLVGVANYGYTF TGTGCCAGCAGTTTGGTCGGGGTTGCTAACTATGGCTACACCTTC
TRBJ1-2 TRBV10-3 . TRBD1 CAISNTGGGLDYGYTF TGTGCCATCAGTAACACAGGGGGAGGATTGGACTATGGCTACACCTTC
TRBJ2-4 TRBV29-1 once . CSVELGGLNKNIQYF TGCAGCGTTGAACTGGGGGGGCTGAACAAAAACATTCAGTACTTC
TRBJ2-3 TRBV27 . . CASSLLVSGTDTQYF TGTGCCAGCAGCCTACTGGTTAGCGGCACAGATACGCAGTATTTT
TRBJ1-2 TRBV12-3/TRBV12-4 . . CASSWAGTQGYTF TGTGCCAGCAGTTGGGCAGGGACTCAGGGCTACACCTTC
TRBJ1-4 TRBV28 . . CASSPASQTTEKLFF TGTGCCAGCAGTCCCGCATCCCAAACAACTGAAAAACTGTTTTTT
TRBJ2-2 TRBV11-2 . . CASSKRGKGNTGELFF TGTGCCAGCAGCAAACGAGGGAAGGGGAACACCGGGGAGCTGTTTTTT
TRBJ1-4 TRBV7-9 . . CASSRGVNEKLFF TGTGCCAGCAGTCGGGGGGTTAATGAAAAACTGTTTTTT